Listed here are 32 T cell receptor beta chains from one sample, sequenced in a study of T cells after yellow fever vaccination. TCRdb passed the 5' RACE reads through MiXCR, listing each CDR3 protein once. The sample yields some 600,000 distinct CDR3 sequences, roughly an eighth seen once. The specimen was PBMCs, collected on the day of the yellow fever booster vaccination. The receptors come from a man younger than 40 who received the YFV17D yellow fever vaccine.

This chain uses TRBV24-1 with TRBJ2-1; 11 bases line up with TRBD2. The CDR3 has 13 amino acids. The ends lost 9 bases at V and 9 bases at J; junction bases unmatched: 6. Germline CDR1 reads KGHDR; CDR2 reads SFDVKD. CDR3 sequence (DNA): TGTGCCACCCGAGGACTAGCGGGCGGTGAGCAGTTCTTC. It codes for CATRGLAGGEQFF.

Many counts were recorded for this clonotype. In DNA, the CDR3 is TGTGCCAGCAGTTTTCTGGCGAGCACAGATACGCAGTATTTT. This gives the protein CASSFLASTDTQYF. The chain joins TRBV12-3 or TRBV12-4 to TRBJ2-3; D not certain. V lost 3 bases and J lost 0, with 7 bases in between. This CDR3 region has 14 residues.

The J gene is TRBJ1-1, the V gene TRBV29-1, with D uncertain. Trimming removed 6 bases at V and 1 base at J, with 6 bases between. The CDR3 is made up of 11 amino acids. The germline gives CDR1 SQVTM, CDR2 ANQGSEA. DNA for the CDR3: TGCAGCGTCAAAACGAACACTGAAGCTTTCTTT. Amino acids: CSVKTNTEAFF.

The rearrangement uses TRBV7-2 and TRBJ2-3; 8 positions agree with TRBD2. This CDR3 is built from 14 residues. The V gene end was trimmed by 1 base and the J gene end by 15 bases; junction bases not matched to a gene: 12. Germline lookup yields CDR1 SGHTA and CDR2 FQGNSA. The CDR3 coding sequence is TGTGCCAGCAGCTTAGTTGTGTTGCGGGAGGTGTATTATTTT. Translated, it gives CASSLVVLREVYYF.

At least ten counts were recorded for this clonotype. This rearrangement joins TRBV12-3 or TRBV12-4 to TRBJ2-7, with D possibly called TRBD1 or TRBD2 (6 bases each). V was clipped by 6 bases and J by 12 bases, with 18 bases between them. The CDR3 is made up of 12 amino acids. CDR3 coding DNA: TGTGCCAGCAGGTACCACCAGGGGACTGGGTACTTC. Encoded protein: CASRYHQGTGYF.

This clonotype was detected only a few times. This sequence joins TRBV3-1 and TRBJ1-1; no reliable D call. CDR3 length equals 13 residues. CDR1 LGHDT and CDR2 YNNKEL come from the germline V gene (reference sequence). The V end was cut by 1 base, the J end by 5 bases, with 8 bases between. CDR3 sequence reads: CASSQATATEAFF. CDR3 in DNA: TGTGCCAGCAGCCAAGCGACGGCTACTGAAGCTTTCTTT.

The chain links TRBV29-1 to TRBJ2-7; TRBD2 might be the D (7 bases). The CDR3 totals 13 residues. Germline CDR1 and CDR2: SQVTM and ANQGSEA. With 8 bases removed from V and 5 bases from J, the gap between germline ends came to 19 bases. CDR3: CSPRGGSGDEQYF. The CDR3 DNA reads TGCAGCCCGAGGGGGGGGTCAGGGGACGAGCAGTACTTC.

This clonotype has more than one count but fewer than ten. The chain combines TRBV7-2 with TRBJ1-6; D is uncertain. CDR1 and CDR2 (germline): SGHTA, FQGNSA. The CDR3 consists of 15 residues. Trimming removed 5 bases at V and 5 bases at J, with 13 bases between. The CDR3 DNA reads as TGTGCCAGCAGCCGTGTCGCGCCAGATAATTCACCCCTCCACTTT. Translation gives CASSRVAPDNSPLHF.

This clonotype appeared many times. Sequence at one end of the junction differs from germline and may be a read error. The rearrangement uses TRBV3-1 and TRBJ2-7; no clear D. Germline lookup yields CDR1 LGHDT and CDR2 YNNKEL (reference sequence). This CDR3 is 12 amino acids long. The CDR3 DNA reads as TGCGCCAGCAGCCAGGATCTCTACGAGCAGTACTTC. It yields the protein CASSQDLYEQYF.

V and J are TRBV7-2 and TRBJ2-3, with 9 nucleotides matching TRBD2. The CDR3 loop spans 17 amino acids. Germline CDR1 is SGHTA and CDR2 is FQGNSA. The J segment lost 3 bases and the V segment lost 2 bases, leaving 9 bases of the junction unmatched. The CDR3 DNA reads as TGTGCCAGCAGCTTAACGCGAGCGGGAGGTAGTACAGATACGCAGTATTTT. Residues: CASSLTRAGGSTDTQYF.

The chain carries TRBV12-3 or TRBV12-4 and TRBJ2-3; D unclear. Trimming pared 7 bases from V and 6 bases from J, leaving 8 bases between. The CDR3 runs 11 residues. The CDR3: CASTYLDTQYF. CDR3 in DNA: TGTGCCAGCACCTACCTTGATACGCAGTATTTT.

This clonotype has more than one count but fewer than ten. The chain employs TRBV25-1 and TRBJ1-1; the D is unclear. The CDR3 totals 12 residues. V dropped 2 bases and J dropped 4 bases, with 5 bases sitting between them. Germline loops: CDR1 MGHDK, CDR2 SYGVNS. The chain's CDR3 is CASSEAATEAFF. CDR3 bases: TGTGCCAGCAGTGAAGCCGCCACTGAAGCTTTCTTT.

This clonotype was seen only a few times. The genes are TRBV29-1 and TRBJ1-5; D remains ambiguous. CDR1 and CDR2 from the germline V gene are SQVTM and ANQGSEA. Trimming left V 6 bases short and J 1 base short, with 13 bases between. The CDR3 extends over 14 amino acids. The CDR3 region is CSVLTGTSNQPQHF. The CDR3 DNA is TGCAGCGTCCTTACGGGCACCAGCAATCAGCCCCAGCATTTT. Full variable domain (missing parts from reference TRBV29-1 and TRBJ1-5): SAVISQKPSRDICQRGTSLTIQCQVDSQVTMMFWYRQQPGQSLTLIATANQGSEATYESGFVIDKFPISRPNLTFSTLTVSNMSPEDSSIYLCSVLTGTSNQPQHFGDGTRLSIL.

This chain joins TRBV9 and TRBJ2-3, with 9 nucleotides matching TRBD2. This CDR3 contains 15 residues. V lost 0 bases to trimming and J lost 3 bases; unmatched junction nucleotides: 2. CDR1 is SGDLS, CDR2 YYNGEE, per germline. The CDR3 DNA sequence: TGTGCCAGCAGCGTAGTTAGCGGGAGTACAGATACGCAGTATTTT. Translated, it gives CASSVVSGSTDTQYF.

This clonotype was counted ten times or more. The rearrangement uses TRBV12-3 or TRBV12-4 and TRBJ1-5; D unclear. The V and J ends lost 6 bases and 2 bases respectively, with 11 bases between them. The CDR3 has 14 residues. This CDR3 is CASRRTGGNQPQHF. The CDR3, as DNA: TGTGCCAGCAGACGGACTGGGGGCAATCAGCCCCAGCATTTT.

The rearrangement links TRBV7-2 to TRBJ1-1, with TRBD1 identical over 8 bases. Germline V gives CDR1 SGHTA, CDR2 FQGNSA. The CDR3 is 15 residues long. V gave up 5 bases and J gave up 8 bases; unmatched junction bases: 13. The CDR3 DNA reads TGTGCCAGCAGCGTTGACCCCGACAGGGGACCCGAAGCTTTCTTT. It translates to CASSVDPDRGPEAFF.

The sample holds many counts of this clonotype. The chain joins TRBV30 to TRBJ2-2, with 7 bases lining up with TRBD2. V lost 6 bases, J lost 8 bases, and 21 bases stayed unmatched. There are 17 residues in the CDR3. The V gene's germline CDR1 is GTSNPN and CDR2 SVGIG (reference sequence). The CDR3 coding sequence is TGTGCCTGCACACGACCCTCCTCGGGAGGCCCGCTTGGGGAGCTGTTTTTT. Its protein is CACTRPSSGGPLGELFF.

This clonotype was counted only a few times. The chain joins TRBV5-8 to TRBJ1-5; D remains unclear. This CDR3 has 13 amino acids. Deletions cut 2 bases from V and 6 bases from J, with 9 bases between. In germline, CDR1 is SGHTS, CDR2 YDEGEE. The CDR3 DNA is TGTGCCAGCAGCTTTCAAGAGGGTCAGCCCCAGCATTTT. This sequence encodes CASSFQEGQPQHF. The whole variable domain, remainder taken from reference TRBV5-8 and TRBJ1-5, is EAGVTQSPTHLIKTRGQQATLRCSPISGHTSVYWYQQALGLGLQFLLWYDEGEERNRGNFPPRFSGRQFPNYSSELNVNALELEDSALYLCASSFQEGQPQHFGDGTRLSIL.

The V call is TRBV6-2 or TRBV6-3, the J call TRBJ2-3; 8 positions match TRBD2. In germline, CDR1 is MNHEY, CDR2 SVGEGT. This CDR3 has 17 amino acids. After removal of 1 base from V and 1 base from J, the junction contained 7 bases not matched to a gene. CDR3 in DNA: TGTGCCAGCAGTTACTACGGGAGGGCCGGTGGCACAGATACGCAGTATTTT. Its protein is CASSYYGRAGGTDTQYF.

This chain uses TRBV29-1 with TRBJ2-7, with D perhaps matching TRBD2 (6 bases). Trimming left V 7 bases short and J 6 bases short, with 19 bases between. The CDR3 totals 13 residues. The germline V gene has CDR1 SQVTM and CDR2 ANQGSEA. In nucleotides, the CDR3 is TGCAGCGCTGGAGGGACTGACGCCTTCGAGCAGTACTTC. Translation gives CSAGGTDAFEQYF.

The V call is TRBV12-3 or TRBV12-4, the J call TRBJ2-1; 8 nucleotides line up with TRBD1. Trimming cost V 4 bases and J 5 bases; bases outside gene matches: 1. The CDR3 consists of 13 residues. This chain's CDR3 is CASSSTGDNEQFF. The CDR3 DNA reads TGTGCCAGCAGTTCGACAGGGGACAATGAGCAGTTCTTC.

This sequence joins TRBV12-3 or TRBV12-4 and TRBJ1-2, with 7 nucleotides matching TRBD1. The trim removed 5 bases at V and 6 bases at J, leaving 15 bases unmatched. There are 16 residues in the CDR3. The DNA of the CDR3 is TGTGCCAGCAGTGGTTCGGCATCAGGGGGTCGCGATGGCTACACCTTC. Its translation: CASSGSASGGRDGYTF.

The chain links TRBV6-2 or TRBV6-3 to TRBJ2-1, with D hard to call. The V gene lost 2 bases and the J gene lost 7 bases, with 12 bases spanning the gap. The CDR3 consists of 14 residues. The germline gives CDR1 MNHEY, CDR2 SVGEGT. The CDR3: CASSYPTHENEQFF. Written as DNA, the CDR3 is TGTGCCAGCAGTTACCCCACACATGAGAATGAGCAGTTCTTC.

This clonotype was picked up a small number of times. V gene TRBV7-9 combines with J gene TRBJ1-2; weak D call: TRBD1 (5 bases). The germline V gene encodes CDR1 SEHNR and CDR2 FQNEAQ (reference sequence). This CDR3 is 14 amino acids long. The V gene lost 4 bases and the J gene lost 8 bases, with 17 bases spanning the gap. The CDR3 reads CASSSRRDPPGYTF. In DNA form, the CDR3 reads TGTGCCAGCAGCTCCCGGCGGGACCCCCCGGGCTACACCTTC.

The genes are TRBV11-2 and TRBJ2-1; 9 bases fit TRBD2. Germline trimming cut 1 base from V and 8 bases from J; bases unmatched to any gene: 6. This CDR3 spans 15 amino acids. Germline V gives CDR1 SGHAT, CDR2 FQNNGV. CDR3 residues: CASSLGLLAGDEQFF. CDR3 DNA: TGTGCCAGCAGCTTAGGTCTATTAGCGGGAGATGAGCAGTTCTTC.

V and J are TRBV2 and TRBJ2-7; D call uncertain. The CDR3 consists of 12 residues. The germline CDR1 and CDR2 sequences are SNHLY and FYNNEI. The ends were cut back, 8 bases at V and 5 bases at J, with 13 bases in the middle. CDR3 sequence (DNA): TGTGCCAGCGCCCTCGATCTCGACGAGCAGTACTTC. Encoded protein: CASALDLDEQYF.

This sequence joins TRBV10-3 and TRBJ1-5, with D perhaps TRBD1 (5 bases). The CDR3 runs to 16 residues. Germline assignment: CDR1 ENHRY and CDR2 SYGVKD. Trimming shortened V by 1 base and J by 5 bases, and 15 bases separated the two germline ends. This CDR3 is CAISEFRNLRDQPQHF. The CDR3 region has the DNA TGTGCCATCAGTGAGTTTAGAAACCTCAGGGATCAGCCCCAGCATTTT.

The chain joins TRBV13 to TRBJ2-7, with D perhaps being TRBD1 or TRBD2 (6 bases each). V lost 3 bases to trimming and J lost 0 bases, with 15 bases between them. Germline-derived CDR1 and CDR2 are PRHDT and FYEKMQ (reference sequence). This CDR3 region has 16 residues. As DNA, the CDR3 is TGTGCCAGCAGCTTGGGTAGGGGGAGGAGCTCCTACGAGCAGTACTTC. Protein sequence: CASSLGRGRSSYEQYF.

J is TRBJ2-7 and V is TRBV6-5, with a tentative D call TRBD1 (6 bases). The CDR3 loop spans 15 amino acids. Trimming removed 2 bases at V and 3 bases at J, with 14 bases between. Germline V gene data show CDR1 as MNHEY and CDR2 as SVGAGI. The CDR3 sequence: CASSYAEGVVYEQYF. The CDR3 coding sequence is TGTGCCAGCAGTTACGCTGAGGGGGTTGTCTACGAGCAGTACTTC.

The V and J genes are TRBV6-6 and TRBJ2-5; no clear D gene. V was trimmed by 10 bases and J by 9 bases, leaving 12 bases between them. Germline CDR1 and CDR2: MNHNY and SVGAGI (reference sequence). The CDR3 is made up of 10 amino acids. This CDR3 reads CATYLGSQYF. DNA for the CDR3: TGTGCCACCTATCTAGGTTCCCAGTACTTC.

This chain joins TRBV11-2 and TRBJ2-3; the D is unclear. The CDR3 is made up of 14 amino acids. The V and J ends lost 0 bases and 2 bases respectively, with 6 bases between them. Germline CDR1 and CDR2: SGHAT and FQNNGV. As DNA, the CDR3 is TGTGCCAGCAGCTTAGATCTCAACACAGATACGCAGTATTTT. This encodes CASSLDLNTDTQYF.

This clonotype was observed at least ten times. V is TRBV6-1 and J is TRBJ1-1, with D possibly TRBD1 on 5 matching bases. V dropped 6 bases and J dropped 0 bases, with 14 bases sitting between them. From germline, CDR1 is MNHNS and CDR2 SASEGT. The CDR3 covers 15 residues. The CDR3 loop reads CASSPGGLMNTEAFF. CDR3 in DNA: TGTGCCAGCAGCCCTGGGGGGTTGATGAACACTGAAGCTTTCTTT.